A single sample gave rise to the 4 T cell receptor beta chains below, sequenced in a study of blood T cell repertoires in COVID-19. TCRdb keeps only in-frame clones here, not all; method: immunoSEQ multiplex PCR. The data hold around 28,000 clones, with about 85% observed a single time. Material: peripheral blood. The receptors were gathered from a human donor in a cohort sampled during active COVID-19.

This clone was detected once. The gene calls are TRBV6-1 and TRBJ1-1; 12 bases fit TRBD1. The CDR3 runs to 16 residues. The germline CDR1 and CDR2 sequences are MNHNS and SASEGT. J lost 3 bases, V lost 3 bases, and 5 bases had no gene match. CDR3 loop: CASSDGTGGLDTEAFF. CDR3 bases: TGTGCCAGCAGTGATGGGACAGGGGGCCTGGACACTGAAGCTTTCTTT.

The rearrangement uses TRBV5-4 and TRBJ1-1, with D perhaps matching TRBD1 (6 bases). The V end was cut by 4 bases, the J end by 10 bases, with 17 bases between. The CDR3 is 13 amino acids. CDR1 and CDR2 from the germline V gene are SGHNT and YYREEE (reference sequence). The CDR3 loop reads CASSKDRSQGAFF. CDR3 coding DNA: TGTGCCAGCAGCAAAGACAGGTCCCAGGGAGCTTTCTTT. Full variable domain (missing parts from reference TRBV5-4 and TRBJ1-1): ETGVTQSPTHLIKTRGQQVTLRCSSQSGHNTVSWYQQALGQGPQFIFQYYREEENGRGNFPPRFSGLQFPNYSSELNVNALELDDSALYLCASSKDRSQGAFFGQGTRLTVV.

This clone was seen once. The V and J genes are TRBV5-4 and TRBJ2-5; D may be TRBD2 (5 bases). V was cut by 4 bases and J by 6 bases, with 19 bases left in between. Germline loops: CDR1 SGHNT, CDR2 YYREEE (reference sequence). CDR3 length: 15 residues. Here the CDR3 DNA reads TGTGCCAGCAGCCCGGAAGGATCTAGCTTCCAGACCCAGTACTTC. It translates to CASSPEGSSFQTQYF. The entire variable domain, with the rest obtained from reference TRBV5-4 and TRBJ2-5, is as follows: ETGVTQSPTHLIKTRGQQVTLRCSSQSGHNTVSWYQQALGQGPQFIFQYYREEENGRGNFPPRFSGLQFPNYSSELNVNALELDDSALYLCASSPEGSSFQTQYFGPGTRLLVL.

The V call is TRBV6-4, the J call TRBJ2-1; possible D gene TRBD2, 5 bases. Trimming cost V 6 bases and J 8 bases, with 14 bases left between them. The CDR3 covers 13 residues. Germline V gene data show CDR1 as MRHNA and CDR2 as SNTAGT. CDR3 residues: CASRGPSFDEQFF. The DNA of the CDR3 is TGTGCCAGCAGAGGGCCTAGCTTCGATGAGCAGTTCTTC.